This entry features one TCR beta chain sequence. The sample is drawn from a study of shared clonotypes between healthy human individuals. Trimming removed 5 bases from V and 2 bases from J, with 13 bases in between. The CDR3 length is 14 residues. The V gene's germline CDR1 is LNHDA and CDR2 SQIVND (reference sequence). TCRdb keeps only in-frame clones here, not all; method: immunoSEQ multiplex PCR. The data hold about a million clones, with roughly 77% observed a single time. The chain joins TRBV19 to TRBJ2-7; a weak D match, TRBD2 (6 bases). The clonotype originates from a man aged 18 to 30 in good health. Some clones in this sample may be carry-over from other donors' samples. Sequencing input: memory CD4+ T cells from PBMCs. The subset was: CD45RA-negative fraction. The CDR3 coding sequence is TGTGCCAGTAGTTCCTATAGCGGACCCTACGAGCAGTACTTC. This encodes CASSSYSGPYEQYF. The full variable domain, rest sourced from reference TRBV19 and TRBJ2-7, is DGGITQSPKYLFRKEGQNVTLSCEQNLNHDAMYWYRQDPGQGLRLIYYSQIVNDFQKGDIAEGYSVSREKKESFPLTVTSAQKNPTAFYLCASSSYSGPYEQYFGPGTRLTVT.